The next 9 T cell receptor beta chains were all read from a single sample in a study of naive CD8 T cells in extremely preterm neonates. Study conclusions and caveats: Preterm infants showed shorter CDR3s, fewer N additions and less trimming than older groups.

For these receptors, no antigen is known. Preterm samples came from extremely preterm deliveries at roughly 22-29 weeks. Here immunoSEQ multiplex PCR was the method, and the copy in TCRdb shows in-frame clones only, minus some. The sample contains 20,000 or so clones, more than 70% of which appear only once. The sequenced sample consisted of naive CD8+ T cells from cord blood. The source is a boy who was born preterm.

The CDR3 region has the DNA TGTGCCAGTAGTATGGCTAGCGGGGCCTACGAGCAGTACTTC. This gives the protein CASSMASGAYEQYF. The chain has TRBV19 and TRBJ2-7; TRBD2 aligns across 9 bases. The germline V gene has CDR1 LNHDA and CDR2 SQIVND (reference sequence). The V gene end was trimmed by 3 bases and the J gene end by 2 bases; junction bases not matched to a gene: 2. The CDR3 is 14 residues long.

This chain joins TRBV19 and TRBJ2-7, with D hard to call. The V gene lost 8 bases and the J gene lost 0 bases, with 5 bases spanning the gap. This CDR3 contains 11 residues. CDR1 is LNHDA, CDR2 SQIVND, per germline (reference sequence). CDR3 residues: CASRSSYEQYF. The CDR3 DNA sequence: TGTGCCAGTCGTAGCTCCTACGAGCAGTACTTC.

This rearrangement joins TRBV30 to TRBJ2-3; the match to TRBD2 covers 8 bases. The J segment lost 4 bases and the V segment lost 2 bases, leaving 2 bases of the junction unmatched. CDR3 length equals 13 residues. CDR1 GTSNPN and CDR2 SVGIG come from the germline V gene (reference sequence). In DNA, the CDR3 is TGTGCCTGGAGTTGGACTAGCCCAGATACGCAGTATTTT. Its translation: CAWSWTSPDTQYF.

The gene calls are TRBV12-5 and TRBJ1-2, with TRBD1 as a possible D gene (6 bases). The V end lost 2 bases, the J end lost 6 bases, and 10 bases lay between the germline ends. Germline V gene sequence: CDR1 LGHNT, CDR2 FRNRAP. This CDR3 is built from 13 residues. In DNA form, the CDR3 reads TGTGCTAGTGGTTTGATAAGGGGGGATGGCTACACCTTC. Protein product: CASGLIRGDGYTF. Full variable domain (remainder filled in from reference TRBV12-5 and TRBJ1-2): DARVTQTPRHKVTEMGQEVTMRCQPILGHNTVFWYRQTMMQGLELLAYFRNRAPLDDSGMPKDRFSAEMPDATLATLKIQPSEPRDSAVYFCASGLIRGDGYTFGSGTRLTVV.

V and J are TRBV12-5 and TRBJ1-4; D is perhaps TRBD1 (5 bases). CDR3 length equals 12 residues. The V gene lost 4 bases and the J gene lost 7 bases, with 7 bases spanning the gap. Germline V gives CDR1 LGHNT, CDR2 FRNRAP. The DNA for the CDR3 is TGTGCTAGTGGTTACACAGGTGAAAAACTGTTTTTT. The encoded protein is CASGYTGEKLFF.

The chain recombines TRBV5-1 with TRBJ2-1; D call uncertain. Germline loops: CDR1 SGHRS, CDR2 YFSETQ. The CDR3 is made up of 11 amino acids. Trimming removed 2 bases from V and 6 bases from J, with 3 bases in between. In DNA, the CDR3 is TGCGCCAGCAGCTTCAGCAATGAGCAGTTCTTC. As protein: CASSFSNEQFF.

The chain recombines TRBV7-6 with TRBJ2-7; D is unclear. This CDR3 contains 14 residues. Germline assignment: CDR1 SGHVS and CDR2 FNYEAQ. The V gene lost 0 bases and the J gene lost 0 bases, with 6 bases spanning the gap. The CDR3 protein is CASSLAPSSYEQYF. The CDR3 coding sequence is TGTGCCAGCAGCTTAGCCCCCAGCTCCTACGAGCAGTACTTC.

The rearrangement joins TRBV6-1 to TRBJ2-7, with D possibly TRBD1 on 5 matching bases. Germline CDR1 reads MNHNS; CDR2 reads SASEGT. Between the trimmed V and J ends, which lost 5 bases and 6 bases, there was a span of 8 bases. There are 11 residues in the CDR3. Here the CDR3 DNA reads TGTGCCAGCAGTTATCAGGGCGAGCAGTACTTC. Protein: CASSYQGEQYF.

This clone occurred a few times. The chain couples TRBV7-9 to TRBJ1-6; possible D gene TRBD1, 5 bases. Germline V CDR1 and CDR2: SEHNR, FQNEAQ (reference sequence). The CDR3 is 12 residues long. Trimming removed 1 base from V and 11 bases from J, with 6 bases in between. CDR3 nucleotides: TGTGCCAGCAGCTTAGGGGGCGCACCCCTCCACTTT. It translates to CASSLGGAPLHF.